These 23 T cell receptor beta chains share one sample of origin, sequenced in a study of tumor-infiltrating lymphocytes in oesophageal squamous cell carcinoma. Each CDR3 protein gets one entry after TCRdb re-called the PCR reads with MiXCR. This table has some 8,300 distinct CDR3 sequences, 60% to 75% appearing once. The sample comprised esophageal tumor tissue. The source of these receptors is a female donor with esophageal squamous cell carcinoma.

This clonotype was picked up a small number of times. The V and J genes are TRBV7-2 and TRBJ2-1; no definite D call. Germline CDR1 reads SGHTA; CDR2 reads FQGNSA. Trimming left V 8 bases short and J 9 bases short, with 20 bases between. The CDR3 covers 14 residues. The CDR3 DNA is TGTGCCAGCGCCGCAGACCTCGTTGTTACTGAGCAGTTCTTC. Protein sequence: CASAADLVVTEQFF.

The gene calls are TRBV7-2 and TRBJ2-7, with 9 nucleotides matching TRBD2. CDR1 is SGHTA, CDR2 FQGNSA, per germline. V lost 5 bases and J lost 9; bases outside the gene matches: 8. The CDR3 consists of 13 residues. CDR3 nucleotide sequence: TGTGCCAGCAGCCGACTAGCGGAAAGTCTGCAGTACTTC. It specifies CASSRLAESLQYF.

The chain has TRBV10-3 and TRBJ2-7, with TRBD1 identical over 7 bases. The J call is doubtful: the DNA matches TRBJ2-5 better. Germline V CDR1 and CDR2: ENHRY, SYGVKD. The CDR3 runs 14 residues. The CDR3 region is CAISEGEGAETQYF. The CDR3 DNA follows: TGTGCCATCAGCGAGGGTGAGGGGGCAGAGACCCAGTACTTC.

The J gene is TRBJ2-5, the V gene TRBV7-6, with D tentatively TRBD2 (5 bases). The DNA end is more similar to TRBJ2-7, so the J call may be wrong. The CDR3 has 13 amino acids. Germline assignment: CDR1 SGHVS and CDR2 FNYEAQ. This CDR3 reads CASSSSHSYEQYF. The CDR3 coding sequence is TGTGCCAGCAGCTCTAGCCACTCCTACGAGCAGTACTTC.

The chain employs TRBV7-2 and TRBJ2-3, with 9 bases fitting TRBD1. The last part of the DNA fits TRBJ2-7 better; the J call may be wrong. The germline gives CDR1 SGHTA, CDR2 FQGNSA. This CDR3 has 13 residues. The CDR3: CASRSDRGREQYF. The DNA for the CDR3 is TGTGCCAGCAGGTCGGACAGGGGCCGCGAGCAGTACTTC.

The genes are TRBV6-2 or TRBV6-3 and TRBJ2-6; 8 bases line up with TRBD1. Germline V gives CDR1 MNHEY, CDR2 SVGEGT. V trimming: 6 bases; J trimming: 0 bases; junction bases outside the gene matches: 13. The CDR3 is made up of 19 amino acids. The CDR3 spells CASRGDHRTGHSGANVLTF. Written as DNA, the CDR3 is TGTGCCAGCAGAGGGGATCATAGGACAGGGCACTCTGGGGCCAACGTCCTGACTTTC.

The chain couples TRBV7-6 to TRBJ2-5; 8 nucleotides line up with TRBD2. The CDR3 is 15 amino acids. The germline gives CDR1 SGHVS, CDR2 FNYEAQ. V lost 5 bases and J lost 2; bases outside the gene matches: 7. Written as DNA, the CDR3 is TGTGCCAGCAGCCGAGTTCCGGGGGGGCAAGAGACCCAGTACTTC. Translation: CASSRVPGGQETQYF.

This clonotype was counted a single time. This chain links TRBV11-2 with TRBJ2-7; no reliable D call. Germline V lookup: CDR1 SGHAT, CDR2 FQNNGV. Trimming took 1 base from V and 9 from J, leaving 10 bases between them. The CDR3 runs 12 residues. In nucleotides, the CDR3 is TGTGCCAGCAGCTTAGTAAGCATGCTGCAGTACTTC. This encodes CASSLVSMLQYF.

The CDR3 sequence: CASSQLGQGYEQYF. In nucleotides, the CDR3 is TGTGCCAGCAGCCAACTCGGACAGGGCTACGAGCAGTACTTC. This rearrangement joins TRBV7-2 to TRBJ2-5; TRBD1 matches 8 bases. The assigned J gene may be wrong: the sequence end matches TRBJ2-7 better. This CDR3 is built from 14 residues. The germline V gene encodes CDR1 SGHTA and CDR2 FQGNSA.

The chain couples TRBV6-8 to TRBJ2-4, with D possibly TRBD1 on 6 matching bases. The J call may be mistaken, given a closer DNA end match to TRBJ2-7. The CDR3 contains 13 residues. CDR1 is MNHGY and CDR2 is SAAAGT in the germline V gene. CDR3 region: CASSATGSGEQYF. CDR3 DNA sequence: TGTGCCAGCAGTGCCACAGGGTCCGGCGAGCAGTACTTC.

J is TRBJ2-3 and V is TRBV7-6; weak D call: TRBD2 (6 bases). The V end was cut by 11 bases, the J end by 7 bases, with 22 bases between. The CDR3 has 14 amino acids. The V gene's germline CDR1 is SGHVS and CDR2 FNYEAQ. DNA of the CDR3: TGTGCCTCCGCGGCCCCCGGTGGGGGGAATACGCAGTATTTT. Protein: CASAAPGGGNTQYF. Variable domain in full (rest from reference TRBV7-6 and TRBJ2-3): GAGVSQSPRYKVTKRGQDVALRCDPISGHVSLYWYRQALGQGPEFLTYFNYEAQQDKSGLPNDRFSAERPEGSISTLTIQRTEQRDSAMYRCASAAPGGGNTQYFGPGTRLTVL.

The rearrangement joins TRBV7-3 to TRBJ2-6; 8 nucleotides line up with TRBD1. Germline V gene data show CDR1 as SGHTA and CDR2 as FQGTGA. The trim removed 5 bases at V and 4 bases at J, leaving 7 bases unmatched. CDR3 length: 16 residues. The CDR3 sequence is CASSPQTGAGANVLTF. In nucleotides, the CDR3 is TGTGCCAGCAGCCCTCAGACAGGGGCCGGGGCCAACGTCCTGACTTTC.

The CDR3 DNA reads TGTGCCAGCAGCTTATTCAAGGAGCTTAACGAGCAGTACTTC. Translation gives CASSLFKELNEQYF. The rearrangement uses TRBV7-6 and TRBJ2-1; D call uncertain. The better agreement between TRBJ2-7 and the DNA end casts doubt on the J call. Germline values: CDR1 SGHVS, CDR2 FNYEAQ. This CDR3 spans 14 amino acids.

The chain has TRBV7-8 and TRBJ2-1; D is ambiguous. The CDR3 contains 16 residues. Germline CDR1 SGHVS, CDR2 FQNEAQ. Trimming shortened V by 2 bases and J by 2 bases, and 13 bases separated the two germline ends. The CDR3 coding sequence is TGTGCCAGCAGCTTACTCCTCTCCGGTCCCTACAATGAGCAGTTCTTC. It translates to CASSLLLSGPYNEQFF.

This clonotype was recorded a few times. This chain links TRBV7-2 with TRBJ2-1; 10 bases align to TRBD2. CDR3 length: 15 residues. The germline CDR1 and CDR2 sequences are SGHTA and FQGNSA. The ends lost 5 bases at V and 4 bases at J; junction bases unmatched: 5. The CDR3 loop reads CASSLSGLAYNEQFF. Here the CDR3 DNA reads TGTGCCAGCAGCCTATCGGGACTAGCGTACAATGAGCAGTTCTTC. The entire variable domain, with the rest obtained from reference TRBV7-2 and TRBJ2-1, is as follows: GAGVSQSPSNKVTEKGKDVELRCDPISGHTALYWYRQSLGQGLEFLIYFQGNSAPDKSGLPSDRFSAERTGGSVSTLTIQRTQQEDSAVYLCASSLSGLAYNEQFFGPGTRLTVL.

J is TRBJ2-5 and V is TRBV7-6; D gene ambiguous. With 1 base removed from V and 5 bases from J, the gap between germline ends came to 8 bases. CDR3 size: 13 residues. The germline V gene encodes CDR1 SGHVS and CDR2 FNYEAQ. The CDR3 here is CASSLVSWETQYF. The CDR3 DNA follows: TGTGCCAGCAGCTTAGTAAGCTGGGAGACCCAGTACTTC.

This clonotype is labeled medium-sized (0.01 to 0.1%). The rearrangement joins TRBV10-2 to TRBJ1-4; no clear D gene. This CDR3 is 12 amino acids long. Germline V lookup: CDR1 WSHSY, CDR2 SAAADI. Trimming left V 0 bases short and J 8 bases short, with 4 bases between. The CDR3 here is CASSESGEKLFF. In DNA form, the CDR3 reads TGCGCCAGCAGTGAGTCAGGAGAAAAACTGTTTTTT.

As concerns this clonotype: A read error may produce the germline difference seen at one junction end. The chain is built from TRBV6-8 and TRBJ2-1; 9 nucleotides align to TRBD1. Per germline, CDR1 MNHGY and CDR2 SAAAGT. The CDR3 consists of 11 residues. As DNA, the CDR3 is TGTGCCAGCAAAATCCGGGACAGGGCATACTTC. Amino acids: CASKIRDRAYF.

This clonotype has only a few counts. The rearrangement joins TRBV12-3 or TRBV12-4 to TRBJ2-5; a weak D match, TRBD2 (5 bases). The DNA end is a closer match to TRBJ2-7, so the J assignment may be wrong. The CDR3 covers 14 residues. CDR3 in DNA: TGTGCCAGCAGTTTAGCGACCGCGGGCTACGAGCAGTACTTC. Translated: CASSLATAGYEQYF.

The chain recombines TRBV6-6 with TRBJ2-7, with 7 bases lining up with TRBD2. V trimming: 8 bases; J trimming: 10 bases; junction bases outside the gene matches: 14. CDR1 is MNHNY and CDR2 is SVGAGI in the germline V gene (reference sequence). The length of the CDR3 is 13 residues. The CDR3 nucleotides are TGTGCCAGCCACGAACAGGTGGGGGGGTCACAGTACTTC. Amino acids: CASHEQVGGSQYF.

J is TRBJ2-6 and V is TRBV7-2; 7 nucleotides match TRBD1. The junction had 7 bases not matched to a gene; V was cut back by 5 bases and J by 0 bases. The CDR3 is 17 residues long. The V gene's germline CDR1 is SGHTA and CDR2 FQGNSA. CDR3 in DNA: TGTGCCAGCAGCCCACAGGGGCCGAGCTCTGGGGCCAACGTCCTGACTTTC. This gives the protein CASSPQGPSSGANVLTF.

The chain has TRBV11-2 and TRBJ2-5; a possible D gene is TRBD2 (6 bases). This CDR3 contains 12 residues. CDR1 is SGHAT and CDR2 is FQNNGV in the germline V gene. Deletions cut 7 bases from V and 11 bases from J, with 17 bases between. The CDR3 is CASTSAGGKQYF. The DNA for the CDR3 is TGTGCCAGCACCTCGGCGGGCGGGAAGCAGTACTTC.

Turning to this clonotype: The CDR3 does not end in the conserved phenylalanine or tryptophan, so this is likely a read error. Because the CDR3's place on the DNA is in doubt, the DNA is left out and the CDR3 is given as listed by TCRdb. CDR3 residues: CASTRGQLQPQFFGS. The V and J genes are TRBV12-3 or TRBV12-4 and TRBJ2-5; TRBD1 is the table's D call, not checked against the DNA. The CDR3 is 15 residues long, counting both termini.